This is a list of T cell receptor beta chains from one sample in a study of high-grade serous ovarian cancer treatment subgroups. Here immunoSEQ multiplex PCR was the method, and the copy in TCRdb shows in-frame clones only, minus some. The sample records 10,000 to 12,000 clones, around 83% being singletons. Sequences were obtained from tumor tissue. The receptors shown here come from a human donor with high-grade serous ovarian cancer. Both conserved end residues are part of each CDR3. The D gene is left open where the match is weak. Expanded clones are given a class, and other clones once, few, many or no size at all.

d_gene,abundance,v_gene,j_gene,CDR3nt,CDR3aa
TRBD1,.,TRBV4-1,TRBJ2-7,TGCGCCAGCAGCCAAGTCTTCGCGGACAGGGCCTACGAGCAGTACTTC,CASSQVFADRAYEQYF
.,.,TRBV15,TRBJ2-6,TGTGCCACCAGTAATTTGGCTGGGGCCAACGTCCTGACTTTC,CATSNLAGANVLTF
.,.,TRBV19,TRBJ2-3,TGTGTCGTTACGTGGAGCACAGATACGCAGTATTTT,CVVTWSTDTQYF
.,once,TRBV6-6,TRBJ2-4,TGTGCCAGCAGTTACGGGGGAGGCAAAAACATTCAGTACTTC,CASSYGGGKNIQYF
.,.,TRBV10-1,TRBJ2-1,TGCGCCAGCAGTGAATCCGACAATGAGCAGTTCTTC,CASSESDNEQFF
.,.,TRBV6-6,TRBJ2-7,TGTGCCAGCAGCCGGGGTCCCAGGGGCGTCGACTTC,CASSRGPRGVDF
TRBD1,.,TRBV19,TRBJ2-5,TGTGCCAGTAGTTTGGACAGGGGAGAGACCCAGTACTTC,CASSLDRGETQYF
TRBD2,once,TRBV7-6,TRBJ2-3,TGTGCCAGCAGCTTAGGGGGACTAGCGGGAGATGTGACAGATACGCAGTATTTT,CASSLGGLAGDVTDTQYF
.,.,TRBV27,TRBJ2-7,TGTGCCAGCAGTTTATCGCTTGGGGGTTTCGAGCAGTACTTC,CASSLSLGGFEQYF
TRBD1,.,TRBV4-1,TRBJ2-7,TGCGCCAGCAGCCCCGGATTTTTCAGGGGGCCCTCCGAGCAGTACTTC,CASSPGFFRGPSEQYF
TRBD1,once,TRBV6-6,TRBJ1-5,TGTGCCAGCAGTACGTACAGGGGGGATAGCAATCAGCCCCAGCATTTT,CASSTYRGDSNQPQHF
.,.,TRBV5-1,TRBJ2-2,TGCGCCAGCAGTATACAGGGCACCGGGGAGCTGTTTTTT,CASSIQGTGELFF
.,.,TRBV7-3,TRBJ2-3,TGTGCCAGCAGCTTAAGTGTGGGGCACGTTGAAACAGATACGCAGTATTTT,CASSLSVGHVETDTQYF
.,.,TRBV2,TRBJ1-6,TGTGCCAGCAGTGAGAGAGGAGGGGAGAGGAATTCACCCCTCCACTTT,CASSERGGERNSPLHF
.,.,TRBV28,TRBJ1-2,TGTGCCAGCAGCCTATACCCATCGGCAGGGGCGGCCTATGGCTACACCTTC,CASSLYPSAGAAYGYTF
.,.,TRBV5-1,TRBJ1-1,TGCGCCAGCAGGGCAGGGGACATGAACACTGAAGCTTTCTTT,CASRAGDMNTEAFF
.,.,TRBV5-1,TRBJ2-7,TGCGCCAGCAGCCCTGGGGCCGGGACAAGATACGAGCAGTACTTC,CASSPGAGTRYEQYF
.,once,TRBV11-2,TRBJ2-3,TGTGCCAGCAGCACTAGATCCGGACTAAAAACAGATACGCAGTATTTT,CASSTRSGLKTDTQYF
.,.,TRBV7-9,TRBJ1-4,TGTGCCAGCAGTTCCTCATATGCAACTAATGAAAAACTGTTTTTT,CASSSSYATNEKLFF
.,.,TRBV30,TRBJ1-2,TGTGCCTGGGGAAGTAAGGGGATCTATGGCTACACCTTC,CAWGSKGIYGYTF
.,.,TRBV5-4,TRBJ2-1,TGTGCCAGCAGCTTGGTGGGGGAGTACAATGAGCAGTTCTTC,CASSLVGEYNEQFF
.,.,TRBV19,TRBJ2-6,TGTGCCAGTAGTAGCGGCCCGGGACATCCAACTGGGGCCAACGTCCTGACTTTC,CASSSGPGHPTGANVLTF
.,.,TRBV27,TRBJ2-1,TGTGCCAGCAGTTTAGACACGAGCTCCTACAATGAGCAGTTCTTC,CASSLDTSSYNEQFF
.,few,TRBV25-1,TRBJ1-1,TGTGCCAGCAGTGGGGGACGGCTACAGAACACTGAAGCTTTCTTT,CASSGGRLQNTEAFF
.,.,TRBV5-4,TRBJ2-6,TGTGCCAGCAAAAGAGGAGCCTCTGGGGCCAACGTCCTGACTTTC,CASKRGASGANVLTF
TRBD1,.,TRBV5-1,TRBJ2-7,TGCGCCAGCTTCTTCTGGGACAGGGAATCCTACGAGCAGTACTTC,CASFFWDRESYEQYF
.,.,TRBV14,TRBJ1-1,TGTGCCAGCAGTCAAGACAATTACAGGAACACTGAAGCTTTCTTT,CASSQDNYRNTEAFF
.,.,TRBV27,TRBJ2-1,TGTGCCAGCTCCTTTAGCGGTTACAATGAGCAGTTCTTC,CASSFSGYNEQFF
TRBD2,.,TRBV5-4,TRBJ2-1,TGTGCCAGCAGTAGAGAGGGCGGGAGGGTCGTGAATGAGCAGTTCTTC,CASSREGGRVVNEQFF
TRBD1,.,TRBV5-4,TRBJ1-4,TGTGCCAGCAGCGGAACAAACAGGGGCCTTGAGTCTGAAAAACTGTTTTTT,CASSGTNRGLESEKLFF
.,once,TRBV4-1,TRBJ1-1,TGCGCCAGCAGCCAAGCGGCGGGAGGGGATGAAGCTTTCTTT,CASSQAAGGDEAFF